Sequencing of this T cell receptor (beta chain) was carried out in a study of T cell clones after liver transplantation. For the study at large: Pre-transplant mixed lymphocyte reactions yielded third-party-reactive TCRbeta sequences as comparators for graft-donor-reactive sequences. Patients counted as tolerant after at least one year off all immunosuppression, enzymes not exceeding twice normal.

Using immunoSEQ multiplex PCR, the repertoire was profiled, and TCRdb retains in-frame clones only, with some absent. The sample holds more than 75,000 clones, 70% to 85% seen once. Germline V gene sequence: CDR1 ENHRY, CDR2 SYGVKD. CDR3 size: 13 residues. The V end lost 7 bases, the J end lost 3 bases, and 13 bases lay between the germline ends. This rearrangement joins TRBV10-3 to TRBJ2-7; D gene uncertain. This receptor was obtained from a human patient who received a liver transplant. Part of the T cells may come from the graft donor. The sequencing used CD4+ T cells from blood, collected 45 to 47 months after liver transplant. The CDR3 DNA sequence: TGTGCCATCAAGTCCTATGACAACTACGAGCAGTACTTC. It yields the protein CAIKSYDNYEQYF.